Each of the 5 T cell receptor beta chains below was sequenced from the same sample in a study of cytomegalovirus exposure and HLA in healthy donors. The PCR contained 60 Vbeta and 13 Jbeta primers. Here immunoSEQ multiplex PCR was the method, and the copy in TCRdb shows in-frame clones only, minus some. Of 160,000 or so clones listed, 70% to 80% were seen once; the top ten hold approximately 0.69%. Input material: PBMCs. These receptors were obtained from a middle-aged woman in good health and CMV-seronegative.

The V call is TRBV9, the J call TRBJ2-1; 12 bases match TRBD1. With V trimmed by 3 bases and J by 0 bases, 13 bases remained unmatched. The CDR3 is 20 amino acids. CDR1 is SGDLS, CDR2 YYNGEE, per germline. For the CDR3, the DNA is TGTGCCAGCAGCGCCATACCGGGACAGGGGGCCGGGAGCTCCTACAATGAGCAGTTCTTC. Encoded protein: CASSAIPGQGAGSSYNEQFF.

This clone was detected only once. CDR3: CASKGMTGGTEAFF. CDR3 nucleotide sequence: TGTGCCAGTAAGGGCATGACAGGAGGCACTGAAGCTTTCTTT. This chain links TRBV19 with TRBJ1-1; a possible D gene is TRBD1 (6 bases). The length of the CDR3 is 14 residues. Germline CDR1 is LNHDA and CDR2 is SQIVND (reference sequence). Trimming took 7 bases from V and 4 from J, leaving 16 bases between them.

The chain carries TRBV29-1 and TRBJ1-2; weak D call: TRBD1 (6 bases). The V and J ends lost 2 bases and 2 bases respectively, with 6 bases between them. Germline-derived CDR1 and CDR2 are SQVTM and ANQGSEA. CDR3 length: 12 residues. The CDR3 reads CSVETGNYGYTF. The CDR3 bases are TGCAGCGTTGAAACAGGGAACTATGGCTACACCTTC. Complete variable domain (other parts from reference TRBV29-1 and TRBJ1-2): SAVISQKPSRDICQRGTSLTIQCQVDSQVTMMFWYRQQPGQSLTLIATANQGSEATYESGFVIDKFPISRPNLTFSTLTVSNMSPEDSSIYLCSVETGNYGYTFGSGTRLTVV.

The gene calls are TRBV19 and TRBJ1-6; D is ambiguous. The V end was cut by 3 bases, the J end by 3 bases, with 6 bases between. This CDR3 comprises 14 residues. CDR1 and CDR2 from the germline V gene are LNHDA and SQIVND (reference sequence). The CDR3 nucleotides are TGTGCCAGTAGTATCAGAATCTATAATTCACCCCTCCACTTT. It yields the protein CASSIRIYNSPLHF.

The chain is built from TRBV6-5 and TRBJ2-7; TRBD1 matches at 9 bases. J lost 2 bases, V lost 4 bases, and 9 bases had no gene match. Germline-derived CDR1 and CDR2 are MNHEY and SVGAGI. This CDR3 is built from 16 residues. The CDR3 DNA is TGTGCCAGCAGTTCCACGCCGGGACAGGGTGCCTACGAGCAGTACTTC. It yields the protein CASSSTPGQGAYEQYF.